A single T cell receptor beta chain is shown here with its context. This entry belongs to a study of blood T cell repertoires in COVID-19. Looking at the study overall: Material from acute and convalescent COVID-19 was sourced from the United States, Italy and Spain. From T cells, B-cell-depleted T cells, or PBMCs came the material, which was cDNA or gDNA.

Authors' data handling: Using reference gene primer amplification, nucleated cell counts were estimated. TCRdb's copy holds only in-frame clones and misses some; the assay was immunoSEQ multiplex PCR. V and J calls and clone size are as listed in that table; D and trimming were resolved from the DNA. The sample has a few hundred thousand clones; around 86% are singletons. V shed 5 bases and J 5 bases; nucleotides not matched to a gene: 8. The CDR3 totals 15 residues. Germline CDR1 is SGHKS and CDR2 is YYEKEE (reference sequence). Material: peripheral blood. This TCR derives from a woman aged 70 to 79 with active or convalescent COVID-19. The chain is built from TRBV5-5 and TRBJ1-5; 9 bases are a match to TRBD1. The CDR3 coding sequence is TGTGCCAGCAGTTTCGGACAGGGGAAAGATCAGCCCCAGCATTTT. Its protein product is CASSFGQGKDQPQHF.